This T cell receptor (beta chain) comes out of a study of shared clonotypes between healthy human individuals. Study results and caveats: Of the naive CD4 clonotypes, approximately 5% were shared across several donors.

At deep level, the assay was performed. Some clones are missing from TCRdb's copy, which holds only in-frame ones; the method was immunoSEQ multiplex PCR. The sample has 550,000 to 800,000 clones; around 90% are singletons. As regards this clone: Its matching antigen is unknown.

V dropped 2 bases and J dropped 4; count of bases not matched to a gene: 11. CDR1 SGHAT and CDR2 FQNNGV come from the germline V gene. CDR3 length: 17 amino acids. This clonotype was obtained from a young man in good health. Some clones in this sample may be carry-over from other donors' samples. The chain links TRBV11-2 to TRBJ2-7; TRBD1 agrees at 10 bases. Sequencing was done on a sample of memory CD8+ T cells from PBMCs. Specified subset: CD45RO+ cells pooled with CCR7-negative TemRA cells. Here the CDR3 reads CASSLSPPGQGWYEQYF. As DNA, the CDR3 is TGTGCCAGCAGCTTATCGCCGCCGGGACAGGGGTGGTACGAGCAGTACTTC.